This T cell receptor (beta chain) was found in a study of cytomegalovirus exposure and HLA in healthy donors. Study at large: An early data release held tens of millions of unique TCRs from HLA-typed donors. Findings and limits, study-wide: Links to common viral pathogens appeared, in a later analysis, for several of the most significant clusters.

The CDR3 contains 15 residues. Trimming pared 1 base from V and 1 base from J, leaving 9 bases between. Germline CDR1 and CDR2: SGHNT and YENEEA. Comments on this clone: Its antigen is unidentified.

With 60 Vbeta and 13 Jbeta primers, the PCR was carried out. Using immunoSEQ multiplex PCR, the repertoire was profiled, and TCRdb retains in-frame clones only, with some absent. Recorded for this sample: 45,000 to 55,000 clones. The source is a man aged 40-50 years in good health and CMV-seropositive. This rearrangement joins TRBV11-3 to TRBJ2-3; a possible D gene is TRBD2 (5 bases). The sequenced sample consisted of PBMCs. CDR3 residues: CASSLAGYGTDTQYF. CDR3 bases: TGTGCCAGCAGCTTAGCGGGGTACGGCACAGATACGCAGTATTTT.